This entry features one T cell receptor (beta chain) sequence. No antigen is known for it. No much larger clonotype is one base removed from it; base qualities were not supplied. These data are taken from a study of blood T cells in healthy people across ages (dated by TCRdb to about 2015). As for the study more broadly: Template switching captured roughly one uniquely barcoded TCR beta cDNA molecule per two T cells in model experiments. To track age-related changes in TCR beta repertoire diversity, the study relied on deep sequencing normalized with unique cDNA molecular identifiers. Donors were grouped into four age groups: young (average approximately 15 years), middle-aged (39), aged (around 60) and long-lived (just over 80). Donors of different ages were randomly distributed across sequencing lanes to avoid experimental bias. Using the same blood draw, the study looked at two additional independent replicas of 1 million unique cDNA reads for two donors, one aged 18 to 30 and the other aged 80 or older.

Reading from cysteine to phenylalanine, the CDR3 counts 12 amino acids. CDR3 DNA only is kept here, 36 bases in frame from base 1. Relative to germline, V is 8 bases shorter and J is 9 bases shorter, with 14 bases between their ends. CDR1 and CDR2 were assigned from the germline V gene as SGHTA and FQGNSA. Library preparation employed 5' RACE. TCRdb names Illumina HiSeq 2500 as the instrument used. A second PCR of roughly 7 to 12 cycles was run with a J-beta primer mix and a sample-barcoded 5' primer. A template-switch 5' adaptor carrying 12 random nucleotides introduced a unique molecular identifier onto each TCR beta cDNA molecule. At least 2.5 million CDR3-containing paired-end reads were obtained from each sample. First-strand cDNA synthesis was performed from all RNA using the Mint cDNA synthesis kit, with priming by a TRBC-specific oligonucleotide. All cDNA was treated with uracil-DNA glycosylase and then went through a first 18-cycle PCR with the universal primers M1SS and BC2_uni_R. From the authors' description of their analysis: For normalization, 1 million high-quality reads were randomly selected from each sample, with every read carrying a distinct molecular identifier. Reads with shared molecular identifiers were discarded instead of being binned into consensus sequences. CDR3 identification, clonotype clustering and error correction used MiTCR with a Q25 quality threshold and the strictest error-elimination algorithm. Lower-bound total TCR beta diversity was estimated with a nonparametric unseen species model using Euler transformation. TCRdb reran the public reads through fastp at Q25 and MiXCR, keeping productive beta chains. CDR3 protein duplicates are merged, each entry listing the most common genes and DNA. These V and J calls originate from TCRdb's pipeline instead of the authors' own analysis. A total of some 900,000 distinct CDR3 sequences appear in this sample, about 48% of them only once. The top ten clonotypes cover around 15% of the sample.

The roughly 39 donors, aged about 6 to 95 years, were systemically healthy Caucasian individuals from Russia. Around 9.8 milliliters of peripheral blood were collected from each donor into EDTA-treated Vacutainer tubes. Ficoll-Paque density-gradient centrifugation was used to isolate PBMCs, with at least 7 million per sample. Trizol reagent was used to extract total RNA from PBMCs, with at least 5.5 micrograms per sample. The percentages of naive CD45RAhigh/CD27high T cells were determined by flow cytometry on a PBMC aliquot from every donor. General study outcomes and caveats: Because profiling used bulk unsorted PBMCs, naive and antigen-experienced compartments could not be compared conclusively. Estimates of total diversity from one million sequenced T cells were regarded as lower bounds and underestimates. A strong correlation was found between observed TCR beta diversity and the percentage of naive T cells measured by flow cytometry. Compared with the aged group, more naive CD4+ T cells, fewer expanded clones and increased TCR diversity were shown by the long-lived group, suggesting age selection. As age increased, observed TCR beta diversity per million T cells dropped in a roughly linear way, and a significant reduction was already evident by age about 40. The CMV infection status of donors was not known, potentially confounding age-related changes in expanded clonotypes.

Sequencing was performed on blood. The chain is assembled from TRBV7-2 and TRBJ1-5; possibly the D gene is TRBD1, per 5 matching bases. This receptor was identified in a young man in good health. The CDR3 protein: CASGDPQGPQHF. The sequenced DNA: TGTGCCAGCGGGGACCCCCAGGGGCCCCAGCATTTT.